This TCR beta chain appears in the sequencing data of a study of CD8+CD57+ T cells in acquired aplastic anemia. V was clipped by 8 bases and J by 3 bases, with 14 bases between them. This CDR3 spans 13 amino acids. Germline-derived CDR1 and CDR2 are SEHNR and FQNEAQ (reference sequence). For this clonotype: Antigen: not known.

TCR beta VDJ and CDR3 were profiled, and genomic DNA was the template. TCRdb re-analysed the reads in MiXCR, keeping a single row per CDR3 protein. The profile shows 250,000 to 300,000 distinct CDR3 sequences, 55% to 65% of them singletons. Study-wide findings and caveats: Significance was not reached for CD8+ Simpson's diversity between patients and controls. Approximately 30 CD8+ CDR3 sequences were shared between patients and controls.

The J gene is TRBJ2-7, the V gene TRBV7-9; D ambiguous. The TCR sequence derives from a human donor with severe aplastic anemia or a healthy control (not recorded which). Sequencing used sorted CD4+, CD8+, or CD8+CD57+ T cells (not recorded which) from PBMCs. In DNA, the CDR3 is TGTGCCAGCTCCGATGGGCTGAGCTACGAGCAGTACTTC. This encodes CASSDGLSYEQYF.